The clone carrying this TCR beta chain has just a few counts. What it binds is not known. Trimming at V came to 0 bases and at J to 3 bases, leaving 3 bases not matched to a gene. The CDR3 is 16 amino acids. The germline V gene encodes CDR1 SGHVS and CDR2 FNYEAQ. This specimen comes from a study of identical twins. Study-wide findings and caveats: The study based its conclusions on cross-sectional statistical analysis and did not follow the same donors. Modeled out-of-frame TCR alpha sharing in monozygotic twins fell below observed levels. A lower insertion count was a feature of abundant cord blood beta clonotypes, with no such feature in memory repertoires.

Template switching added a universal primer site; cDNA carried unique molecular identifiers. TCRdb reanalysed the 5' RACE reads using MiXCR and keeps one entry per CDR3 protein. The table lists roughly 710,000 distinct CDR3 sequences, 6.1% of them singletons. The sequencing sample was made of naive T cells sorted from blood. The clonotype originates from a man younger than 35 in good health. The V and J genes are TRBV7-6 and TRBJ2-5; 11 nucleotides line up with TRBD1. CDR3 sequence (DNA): TGTGCCAGCAGCTTAGCAAGGGACAGGGGGGAAGAGACCCAGTACTTC. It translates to CASSLARDRGEETQYF.